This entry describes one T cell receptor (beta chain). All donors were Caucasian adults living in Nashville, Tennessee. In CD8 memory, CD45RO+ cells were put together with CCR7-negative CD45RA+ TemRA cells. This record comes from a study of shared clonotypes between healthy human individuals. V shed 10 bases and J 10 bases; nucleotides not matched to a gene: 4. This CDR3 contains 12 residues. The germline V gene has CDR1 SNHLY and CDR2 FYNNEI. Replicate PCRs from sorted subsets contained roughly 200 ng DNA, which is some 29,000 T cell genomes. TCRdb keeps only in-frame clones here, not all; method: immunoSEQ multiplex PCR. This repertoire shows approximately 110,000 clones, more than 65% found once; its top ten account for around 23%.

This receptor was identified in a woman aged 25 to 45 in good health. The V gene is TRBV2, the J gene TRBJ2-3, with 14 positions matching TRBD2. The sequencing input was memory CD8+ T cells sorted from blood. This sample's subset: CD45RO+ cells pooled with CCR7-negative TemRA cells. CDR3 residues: CATAGLAGAQYF. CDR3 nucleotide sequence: TGTGCCACCGCGGGACTAGCGGGAGCGCAGTATTTT.